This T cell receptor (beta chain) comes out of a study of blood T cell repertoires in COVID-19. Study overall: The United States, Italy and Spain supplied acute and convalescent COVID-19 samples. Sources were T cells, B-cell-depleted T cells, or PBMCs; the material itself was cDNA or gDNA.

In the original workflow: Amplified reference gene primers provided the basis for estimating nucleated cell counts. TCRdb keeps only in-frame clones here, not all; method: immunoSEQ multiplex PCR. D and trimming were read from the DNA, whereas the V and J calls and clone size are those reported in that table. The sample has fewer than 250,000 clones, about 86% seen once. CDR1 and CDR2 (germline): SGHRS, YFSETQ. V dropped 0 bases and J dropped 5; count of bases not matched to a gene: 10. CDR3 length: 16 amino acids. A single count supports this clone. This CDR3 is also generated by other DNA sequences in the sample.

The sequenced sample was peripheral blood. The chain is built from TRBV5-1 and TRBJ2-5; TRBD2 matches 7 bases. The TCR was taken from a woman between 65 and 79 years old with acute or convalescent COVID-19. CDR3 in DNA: TGCGCCAGCAGCTTGGCACTAGGGCAGGGAGGGGAGACCCAGTACTTC. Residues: CASSLALGQGGETQYF.